These 29 T cell receptor beta chains were all obtained from the same sample, sequenced in a study of cytomegalovirus exposure and HLA in healthy donors. Use of 60 Vbeta and 13 Jbeta primers characterized the PCR. Method: immunoSEQ multiplex PCR; TCRdb's copy keeps in-frame clones and lacks some. The data include some 200,000 clones; the top ten clones carry less than 6.5%. The specimen sequenced was PBMCs. Every receptor here comes from a man younger than 40 in good health and CMV-seronegative.

The genes are TRBV4-3 and TRBJ1-2; a weak D match, TRBD1 (6 bases). The CDR3 is made up of 14 amino acids. The V end lost 4 bases, the J end lost 2 bases, and 11 bases lay between the germline ends. Germline V gene lookup returns CDR1 LGHNA and CDR2 YSLEER. CDR3 nucleotides: TGCGCCAGCAGCCCGGGGACAATCAACTATGGCTACACCTTC. This encodes CASSPGTINYGYTF.

The CDR3 nucleotides are TGTGCCAGCAGCGTAGCGTTCTGGGACAGGGGGCGGATGCGAGCCACCGGGGAGCTGTTTTTT. This encodes CASSVAFWDRGRMRATGELFF. The genes are TRBV9 and TRBJ2-2; TRBD1 agrees at 12 bases. This CDR3 spans 21 amino acids. The germline gives CDR1 SGDLS, CDR2 YYNGEE. J gave up 4 bases and V 0 bases, and 16 bases lay outside the gene matches.

V and J are TRBV4-1 and TRBJ2-7; tentative D call: TRBD1 (6 bases). The V and J ends lost 0 bases and 1 base respectively, with 16 bases between them. Germline V gives CDR1 MGHRA, CDR2 YSYEKL. The CDR3 is 17 residues long. The CDR3 reads CASSQEQGRPLSYEQYF. The CDR3, as DNA: TGCGCCAGCAGCCAAGAACAGGGCAGGCCCCTTTCCTACGAGCAGTACTTC.

V is TRBV2 and J is TRBJ2-5; possible D gene TRBD2, 7 bases. The CDR3 sequence is 18 residues long. Deletions cut 7 bases from V and 5 bases from J, with 29 bases between. Per germline, CDR1 SNHLY and CDR2 FYNNEI. The CDR3 sequence is CASTSNPSRGARSETQYF. The CDR3 nucleotides read TGTGCCAGCACCTCAAACCCCTCTCGGGGGGCGCGCTCGGAGACCCAGTACTTC.

The rearrangement joins TRBV5-6 to TRBJ2-5; 10 nucleotides agree with TRBD1. The DNA end lines up better with TRBJ2-7; the J call may be wrong. From germline, CDR1 is SGHDT and CDR2 YYEEEE. The CDR3 consists of 14 residues. CDR3 loop: CASSWGQGTNEQYF. The CDR3 nucleotides are TGTGCCAGCAGCTGGGGACAGGGGACCAACGAGCAGTACTTC.

The rearrangement joins TRBV4-1 to TRBJ1-3; 7 positions match TRBD1. The V gene end was trimmed by 4 bases and the J gene end by 1 base; junction bases not matched to a gene: 7. This CDR3 region has 16 residues. Per the germline V gene, CDR1 is MGHRA and CDR2 is YSYEKL. CDR3 amino acids: CASSPVGQLSGNTIYF. CDR3 DNA sequence: TGCGCCAGCAGCCCCGTGGGACAGCTATCTGGAAACACCATATATTTT.

This chain connects TRBV5-4 to TRBJ2-5; tentative D call: TRBD2 (6 bases). CDR3 size: 17 residues. V was cut by 0 bases and J by 2 bases, with 17 bases left in between. Per the germline V gene, CDR1 is SGHNT and CDR2 is YYREEE (reference sequence). For the CDR3, the DNA is TGTGCCAGCAGCTTGGAGGGCGGGGCAGGGAGACAAGAGACCCAGTACTTC. This translates into CASSLEGGAGRQETQYF. Based on the CDR3 plus reference TRBV5-4 and TRBJ2-5, the full variable domain is ETGVTQSPTHLIKTRGQQVTLRCSSQSGHNTVSWYQQALGQGPQFIFQYYREEENGRGNFPPRFSGLQFPNYSSELNVNALELDDSALYLCASSLEGGAGRQETQYFGPGTRLLVL.

V is TRBV6-5 and J is TRBJ2-1, with D unresolved. The germline V and J ends were trimmed by 2 bases and 5 bases, with 7 bases remaining between them. The length of the CDR3 is 13 residues. The germline V gene has CDR1 MNHEY and CDR2 SVGAGI. The DNA for the CDR3 is TGTGCCAGCAGTTACAGACTCGACAATGAGCAGTTCTTC. It yields the protein CASSYRLDNEQFF.

This chain connects TRBV25-1 to TRBJ2-5; a weak D match, TRBD1 (6 bases). The J call could be wrong; TRBJ2-7 is a better fit for the DNA end. Germline values: CDR1 MGHDK, CDR2 SYGVNS. CDR3 size: 17 residues. CDR3: CASSESNDRRRLYEQYF. The CDR3 coding sequence is TGTGCCAGCAGTGAATCCAACGACAGGAGGAGACTCTACGAGCAGTACTTC.

The rearrangement joins TRBV5-6 to TRBJ1-1, with TRBD1 as a possible D gene (5 bases). Trimming took off 1 base at V and 6 bases at J, with 16 bases between the two ends. Germline assignment: CDR1 SGHDT and CDR2 YYEEEE. CDR3 length equals 15 residues. The CDR3 loop reads CASSLRWGPWSEAFF. The CDR3 DNA reads TGTGCCAGCAGCTTGAGGTGGGGCCCCTGGTCTGAAGCTTTCTTT.

The chain joins TRBV6-5 to TRBJ1-2, with 10 bases aligning to TRBD1. The CDR3 runs 15 residues. Germline CDR1 reads MNHEY; CDR2 reads SVGAGI. Trimming took 5 bases from V and 6 from J; bases not matched to a gene: 9. CDR3 DNA sequence: TGTGCCAGCAGTGCGACAGGGGGCATAAGGGATGGCTACACCTTC. Translated: CASSATGGIRDGYTF.

The chain couples TRBV6-1 to TRBJ2-7, with 8 bases lining up with TRBD2. Losses at the gene ends were 7 bases for V and 3 bases for J; bases not matched to a gene: 11. Germline CDR1 is MNHNS and CDR2 is SASEGT. The CDR3 sequence is 15 residues long. CDR3 region: CASTLSGVPFYEQYF. For the CDR3, the DNA is TGTGCCAGCACCCTTAGCGGGGTCCCCTTCTACGAGCAGTACTTC.

The chain carries TRBV9 and TRBJ1-3; no definite D call. The CDR3 consists of 15 residues. Between the trimmed V and J ends, which lost 2 bases and 0 bases, there was a span of 9 bases. The germline V gene has CDR1 SGDLS and CDR2 YYNGEE. The CDR3 reads CASSVGWSSGNTIYF. The DNA for the CDR3 is TGTGCCAGCAGCGTCGGTTGGTCCTCTGGAAACACCATATATTTT.

V is TRBV11-2 and J is TRBJ2-7; 9 bases map to TRBD1. The CDR3 contains 13 residues. The trim removed 5 bases at V and 3 bases at J, leaving 2 bases unmatched. Germline CDR1 and CDR2: SGHAT and FQNNGV. The CDR3 DNA follows: TGTGCCAGCAGCGCGGGACAGGGCTACGAGCAGTACTTC. It codes for CASSAGQGYEQYF.

This chain connects TRBV5-1 to TRBJ2-2, with 8 bases identical to TRBD2. Losses at the gene ends were 3 bases for V and 4 bases for J; bases not matched to a gene: 5. Germline CDR1 SGHRS, CDR2 YFSETQ. The CDR3 has 15 residues. The CDR3 sequence is CASSSSGTSTGELFF. CDR3 nucleotides: TGCGCCAGCAGCTCCTCCGGGACTAGCACCGGGGAGCTGTTTTTT.

The chain carries TRBV4-1 and TRBJ1-1; possibly TRBD1 for D (5 bases). CDR3 length equals 13 residues. Germline CDR1 reads MGHRA; CDR2 reads YSYEKL. Between the trimmed V and J ends, which lost 5 bases and 4 bases, there was a span of 11 bases. Here the CDR3 reads CASSLTGGTEAFF. The CDR3, as DNA: TGCGCCAGCAGCTTAACGGGGGGCACTGAAGCTTTCTTT.

The J gene is TRBJ2-3, the V gene TRBV28; D is unresolved. The V end was cut by 6 bases, the J end by 0 bases, with 19 bases between. CDR3 length: 17 residues. The germline V gene has CDR1 MDHEN and CDR2 SYDVKM. The CDR3 sequence: CASSPPEFAWSTDTQYF. CDR3 in DNA: TGTGCCAGCAGCCCCCCCGAGTTCGCATGGAGCACAGATACGCAGTATTTT. Full variable domain (remainder filled in from reference TRBV28 and TRBJ2-3): DVKVTQSSRYLVKRTGEKVFLECVQDMDHENMFWYRQDPGLGLRLIYFSYDVKMKEKGDIPEGYSVSREKKERFSLILESASTNQTSMYLCASSPPEFAWSTDTQYFGPGTRLTVL.

The genes are TRBV30 and TRBJ1-6; the match to TRBD1 covers 9 bases. Germline lookup yields CDR1 GTSNPN and CDR2 SVGIG (reference sequence). The CDR3 consists of 15 residues. With V trimmed by 4 bases and J by 10 bases, 11 bases remained unmatched. CDR3 in amino acids: CAWTVLDRGQSPLHF. CDR3 bases: TGTGCCTGGACTGTATTGGACAGGGGTCAATCACCCCTCCACTTT. The full variable domain, rest sourced from reference TRBV30 and TRBJ1-6, is SQTIHQWPATLVQPVGSPLSLECTVEGTSNPNLYWYRQAAGRGLQLLFYSVGIGQISSEVPQNLSASRPQDRQFILSSKKLLLSDSGFYLCAWTVLDRGQSPLHFGNGTRLTVT.

The chain joins TRBV7-8 to TRBJ1-2; 11 bases line up with TRBD1. CDR3 length: 16 amino acids. Germline CDR1 reads SGHVS; CDR2 reads FQNEAQ. Unmatched junction bases numbered 9, after V lost 5 bases and J lost 4 bases. The CDR3 DNA reads as TGTGCCAGCAGCACCTGGACAGGGGGCGGAATCTATGGCTACACCTTC. Encoded protein: CASSTWTGGGIYGYTF.

The V call is TRBV4-1, the J call TRBJ2-3, with 15 bases fitting TRBD2. Trimming at V came to 0 bases and at J to 6 bases, leaving 10 bases not matched to a gene. Germline CDR1 MGHRA, CDR2 YSYEKL. CDR3 length: 19 amino acids. CDR3 amino acids: CASSQELGLAGGPGDTQYF. CDR3 in DNA: TGCGCCAGCAGCCAAGAGCTTGGACTAGCGGGAGGGCCTGGGGATACGCAGTATTTT.

This rearrangement joins TRBV29-1 to TRBJ1-5; D is possibly TRBD1 (6 bases). The V and J ends lost 4 bases and 4 bases respectively, with 11 bases between them. CDR3 length equals 13 residues. Germline V gene sequence: CDR1 SQVTM, CDR2 ANQGSEA. CDR3 in DNA: TGCAGCGTTGCCCGGGACACAAATCAGCCCCAGCATTTT. Translation gives CSVARDTNQPQHF.

The chain is built from TRBV19 and TRBJ2-7; TRBD1 aligns across 11 bases. With 3 bases clipped from V and 1 base from J, the junction kept 2 bases outside the gene matches. Germline V CDR1 and CDR2: LNHDA, SQIVND (reference sequence). This CDR3 is 15 amino acids long. Here the CDR3 reads CASSMGQGVSYEQYF. For the CDR3, the DNA is TGTGCCAGTAGTATGGGACAGGGGGTTTCCTACGAGCAGTACTTC.

This chain connects TRBV25-1 to TRBJ2-5; perhaps TRBD1 as D (5 bases). Per germline, CDR1 MGHDK and CDR2 SYGVNS. The CDR3 has 12 residues. Trimming took off 6 bases at V and 1 base at J, with 6 bases between the two ends. The CDR3 sequence: CASRTVQETQYF. CDR3 in DNA: TGTGCCAGCAGGACAGTCCAAGAGACCCAGTACTTC.

The chain uses TRBV7-9 and TRBJ1-2; D is unresolved. This CDR3 contains 13 residues. CDR1 SEHNR and CDR2 FQNEAQ come from the germline V gene (reference sequence). V was trimmed by 3 bases and J by 3 bases, leaving 8 bases between them. CDR3 in DNA: TGTGCCAGCAGCTTGGAGAGGGACTATGGCTACACCTTC. It is translated as CASSLERDYGYTF.

The chain couples TRBV7-9 to TRBJ1-1, with 7 bases fitting TRBD1. CDR1 SEHNR and CDR2 FQNEAQ come from the germline V gene (reference sequence). CDR3 length: 12 amino acids. Germline trimming cut 1 base from V and 11 bases from J; bases unmatched to any gene: 4. CDR3 sequence (DNA): TGTGCCAGCAGCTTAGTCGGGACAGCGGCTTTCTTT. Its protein product is CASSLVGTAAFF.

CDR3 residues: CASSLRQGIWNEQFF. Written as DNA, the CDR3 is TGTGCCAGCAGCTTGCGGCAGGGTATATGGAATGAGCAGTTCTTC. The rearrangement joins TRBV5-6 to TRBJ2-1; weak D call: TRBD1 (5 bases). Per germline, CDR1 SGHDT and CDR2 YYEEEE. Trimming removed 1 base from V and 7 bases from J, with 15 bases in between. This CDR3 comprises 15 residues.

This chain uses TRBV7-6 with TRBJ2-7, with 10 bases that match TRBD1. Germline lookup yields CDR1 SGHVS and CDR2 FNYEAQ. V dropped 4 bases and J dropped 3; count of bases not matched to a gene: 6. The CDR3 runs 15 residues. The CDR3 sequence: CASSSDRGRGYEQYF. The CDR3 nucleotides read TGTGCCAGCAGCTCCGACAGGGGGCGAGGCTACGAGCAGTACTTC.

The genes are TRBV27 and TRBJ2-2; TRBD2 aligns across 13 bases. The ends lost 4 bases at V and 6 bases at J; junction bases unmatched: 8. CDR3 size: 17 residues. Per germline, CDR1 MNHEY and CDR2 SMNVEV (reference sequence). The CDR3 sequence: CASSSGTSGTIAGELFF. CDR3 nucleotide sequence: TGTGCCAGCAGTTCCGGGACTAGCGGGACGATAGCCGGGGAGCTGTTTTTT.

The J gene is TRBJ2-7, the V gene TRBV6-5, with 7 bases matching TRBD1. In germline, CDR1 is MNHEY, CDR2 SVGAGI. The V gene end was trimmed by 11 bases and the J gene end by 0 bases; junction bases not matched to a gene: 7. CDR3 size: 13 residues. The CDR3 coding sequence is TGTGCCGTCCGCGCAGGGGGCTCCTACGAGCAGTACTTC. As protein: CAVRAGGSYEQYF.